Described below is a single TCR beta chain sequence and its context. The data were obtained in a study of blood T cell repertoires in COVID-19. Germline V gives CDR1 MDHEN, CDR2 SYDVKM. Trimming pared 7 bases from V and 2 bases from J, leaving 18 bases between. The CDR3 extends over 16 amino acids. Per the original data handling: Researchers report that nucleated cell counts were estimated from reference gene primer amplification. Assay: immunoSEQ multiplex PCR; the TCRdb copy retains only in-frame clones and omits some. V and J calls plus clone size are reproduced from that table; the DNA served to infer D and trimming. Of about 300,000 clones in the sample, around 87% are singletons; the top ten hold about 2%.

This TCR derives from a man younger than 30 with active or convalescent COVID-19. The sequencing input was peripheral blood. The rearrangement uses TRBV28 and TRBJ1-5, with D possibly TRBD1 on 6 matching bases. The CDR3 nucleotides are TGTGCCAGCACCCTTGGACAGTTTCTGGGCAATCAGCCCCAGCATTTT. It is translated as CASTLGQFLGNQPQHF.